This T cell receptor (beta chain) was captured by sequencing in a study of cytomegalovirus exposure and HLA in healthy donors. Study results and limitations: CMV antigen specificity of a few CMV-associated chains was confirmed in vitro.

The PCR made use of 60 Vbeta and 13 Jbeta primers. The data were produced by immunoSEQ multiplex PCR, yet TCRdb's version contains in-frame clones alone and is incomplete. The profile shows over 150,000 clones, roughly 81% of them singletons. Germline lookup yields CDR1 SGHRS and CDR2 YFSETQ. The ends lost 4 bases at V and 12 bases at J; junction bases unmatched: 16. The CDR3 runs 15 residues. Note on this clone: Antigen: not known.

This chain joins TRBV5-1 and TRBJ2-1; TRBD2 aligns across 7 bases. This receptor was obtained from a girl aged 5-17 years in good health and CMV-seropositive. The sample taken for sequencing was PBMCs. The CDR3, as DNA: TGCGCCAGCAGCCCCGGGGGGAGTCTAAGTTTAAGGCAGTTCTTC. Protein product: CASSPGGSLSLRQFF.